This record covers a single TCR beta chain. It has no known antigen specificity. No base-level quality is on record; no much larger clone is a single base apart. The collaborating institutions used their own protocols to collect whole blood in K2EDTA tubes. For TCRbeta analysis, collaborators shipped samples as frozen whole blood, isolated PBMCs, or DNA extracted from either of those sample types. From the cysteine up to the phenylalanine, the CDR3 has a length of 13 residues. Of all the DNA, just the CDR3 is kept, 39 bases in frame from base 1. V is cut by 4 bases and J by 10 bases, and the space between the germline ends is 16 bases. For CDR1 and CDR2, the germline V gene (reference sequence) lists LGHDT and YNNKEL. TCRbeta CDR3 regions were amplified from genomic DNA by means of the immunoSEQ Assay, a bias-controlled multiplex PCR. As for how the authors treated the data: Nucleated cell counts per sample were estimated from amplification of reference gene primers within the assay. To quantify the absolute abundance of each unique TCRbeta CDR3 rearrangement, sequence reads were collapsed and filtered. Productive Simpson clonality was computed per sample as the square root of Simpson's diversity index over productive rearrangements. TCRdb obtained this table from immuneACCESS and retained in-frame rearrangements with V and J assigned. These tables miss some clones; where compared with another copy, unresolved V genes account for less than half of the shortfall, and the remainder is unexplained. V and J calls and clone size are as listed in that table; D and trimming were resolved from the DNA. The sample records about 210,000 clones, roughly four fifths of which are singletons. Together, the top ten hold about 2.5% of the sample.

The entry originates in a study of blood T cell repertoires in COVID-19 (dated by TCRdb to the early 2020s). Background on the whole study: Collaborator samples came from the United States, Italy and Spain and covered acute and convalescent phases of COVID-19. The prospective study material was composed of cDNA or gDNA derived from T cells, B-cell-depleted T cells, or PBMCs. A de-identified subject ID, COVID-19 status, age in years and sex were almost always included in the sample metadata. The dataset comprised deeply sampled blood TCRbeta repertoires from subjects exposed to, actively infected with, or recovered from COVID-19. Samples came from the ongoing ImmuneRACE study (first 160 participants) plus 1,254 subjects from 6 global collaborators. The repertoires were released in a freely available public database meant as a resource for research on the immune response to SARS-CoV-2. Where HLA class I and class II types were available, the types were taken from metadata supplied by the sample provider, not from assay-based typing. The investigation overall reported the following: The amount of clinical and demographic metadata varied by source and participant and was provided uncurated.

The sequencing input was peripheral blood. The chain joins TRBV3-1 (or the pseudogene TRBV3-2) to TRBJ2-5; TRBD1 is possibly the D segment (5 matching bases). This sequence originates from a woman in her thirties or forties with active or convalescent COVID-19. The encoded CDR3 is CASSPGHRRIQYF. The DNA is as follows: TGTGCCAGCAGCCCTGGACACCGGAGAATCCAGTACTTC.